Detailed here is one T cell receptor beta chain. It was with 60 Vbeta and 13 Jbeta primers that the PCR ran. The protocol was immunoSEQ multiplex PCR, while the TCRdb copy is restricted to in-frame clones and leaves out a portion. The sample carries under 150,000 clones, 70% to 85% recorded once. The sample comes from a study of cytomegalovirus exposure and HLA in healthy donors. Sequenced material: PBMCs. The sequence derives from a woman aged 50 to 60 in good health and CMV-seropositive.

This chain's CDR3 is CASSQPSGWTSGGAVETQYF. CDR3 nucleotide sequence: TGTGCCAGCAGCCAACCCTCCGGTTGGACTAGCGGGGGGGCAGTAGAGACCCAGTACTTC. This chain joins TRBV4-2 and TRBJ2-5, with 15 bases that match TRBD2. The CDR3 has 20 residues. The ends lost 2 bases at V and 4 bases at J; junction bases unmatched: 14. Germline CDR1 reads LGHNA; CDR2 reads YNFKEQ.